Detailed here is one T cell receptor beta chain. Judged by frequency, this clonotype is medium-sized (0.01 to 0.1%); no count was given. Its binding antigen is unknown. CDR1 and CDR2 were assigned from the germline V gene (reference sequence) as SGHNT and YYREEE. Reading from cysteine to phenylalanine, the CDR3 counts 14 amino acids. Only the protein is on record. For each sample, TRB amplification used 200 to 250 ng of peripheral blood genomic DNA, equal to roughly 38,000 genome equivalents. Multiplex PCR with a touch-down protocol amplified TRB rearrangements, with the TRB-A and TRB-B primer pools combined in a single tube. Illumina adapters and sample indices were added to the amplicons through two consecutive PCR reactions using Phusion HS II polymerase. After gel purification with the NucleoSpin Gel and PCR Clean-up kit, the amplicons were quantified by Qubit and checked for quality on an Agilent 2100 Bioanalyzer. Sequencing of the libraries was done on an Illumina MiSeq with 600-cycle, single-indexed, paired-end runs. In the source study's methods: MiXCR version 2.1.12 with the default MiXCR reference library was used to align and assemble TRB reads. A clone was defined by each unique CDR3 nucleotide sequence, and the analysis included only productive sequences with two or more reads. Repertoire diversity was assessed with alpha-parameterized diversity profiles (alpha 0 to 5), including the Shannon (alpha 1) and Simpson (alpha 2) indices, which were computed with an R script. Combinatorial TRB VJ usage was computed with the tcR package and compared between cohorts by principal component analysis with ade4. GLIPH clustering of TCRbeta CDR3s was carried out on cohort pairs matched by age and read depth, and cluster frequencies were compared by Wilcoxon test. Reprocessed by TCRdb, the reads give a single entry per CDR3 protein sequence, without DNA. The V and J calls come from TCRdb's annotation, not from the publication. The table for this sample lists around 6,200 distinct CDR3 sequences. The ten top clones hold 20% to 25% of the sample.

The record originates from a study of T cell clusters in autoimmune cytopenias (dated by TCRdb to the late 2010s). With respect to the entire study: A mean age of around 52 years and a median age of about 60 years were recorded for the healthy donor controls, of whom 22 of 43 were female. The study aimed to test whether autoimmune cytopenia patients carry a disease-specific immune repertoire signature usable as a blood-based biomarker. A median TRB sequencing depth of roughly 47,000 reads per sample was reached, and a median of approximately 2,400 distinct TRB clonotypes per sample was obtained. Controls were fewer than 30 age-matched healthy donors for primary cytopenia and approximately 15 age-matched CLL patients for secondary cytopenia. Peripheral blood TRB and IGH repertoires were sequenced in autoimmune cytopenia patients at active disease and during treatment follow-up, alongside healthy, CLL and autoimmune hepatitis controls. Autoimmune hepatitis repertoires were compared with those of about two dozen age- and sex-matched healthy donors. Broader findings and caveats from the paper: A lack of physiological T cell clusters in primary autoimmune cytopenia patients was suggested by GLIPH, as 51 clusters were found to be exclusive to healthy donors versus roughly 18 exclusive to patients. TRB repertoire shifts, with less even repertoires in secondary cytopenia and CLL, mostly reflected lymphoma bias rather than autoimmunity. The T cell clusters were defined in silico only, and their functional role remained to be validated experimentally. In the comparison of secondary cytopenia with CLL, the cluster-lack signature was not observed, apparently because the dominant lymphoma-associated repertoire masked the signature. Healthy donors showed approximately 3.2-fold more exclusive TRB clusters than active autoimmune hepatitis patients, consistent with an autoimmunity-wide signature.

This sample also belongs to another study, concerning T cell repertoires in aging, cancer and after chemotherapy. From the second report: Donors were distributed across six age groups ranging from 30 or younger to 70 or older, with at least three individuals included per group. TCR repertoires from healthy donor controls were recorded over periods of several months to years and showed clear clonal overlap between repeated samplings. In total, the full dataset held approximately 8.4 million TCR reads. Compared with age-matched healthy donors, untreated patients with hematological or solid cancers had significantly lower TCR diversity and higher clonality in blood. In healthy donors, the decline in TCR diversity with age was mainly explained by loss of richness, whereas in cancer patients loss of evenness was also found to contribute. An increase in median generation probability over the chemotherapy interval was observed in both cancer cohorts, suggesting that the repertoire was reconstituted through rebound thymic output. According to the authors, the repertoire data do not allow conclusions to be drawn about immunological memory after chemotherapy. To look at immunoaging and at how T cells reconstitute after chemotherapy, the study profiled TCR beta repertoires in peripheral blood from both healthy donors and cancer patients. Alongside under 100 healthy donors serving as a reference group, the cohort included approximately 210 cancer patients, of whom 90 to 94 had hematological cancers and approximately 120 had solid cancers. MiXCR versions 2.12 and 3.0.5 were used to process TRB sequences. The repertoire metrics were Shannon diversity, evenness, clonality (defined as one minus evenness), and alpha-parameterized diversity profiles covering alpha 0 to 5. The IGoR algorithm was used to calculate generation probabilities of clones in the paired pre- and post-chemotherapy samples.

This clonotype was sampled from a human donor in good health. The material sequenced was peripheral blood. The V and J segments used are TRBV5-4 and TRBJ1-2; the D call of TRBD1 rests on TCRdb alone, since no DNA is present to check it. This receptor has the CDR3 CASSLTDRARGYTF.